The clone carrying this T cell receptor (beta chain) is a singleton in its sample. Its target is not known. Trimming left V 4 bases short and J 4 bases short, with 12 bases between. Germline V lookup: CDR1 SGHRS, CDR2 YFSETQ. The CDR3 sequence is 14 residues long. These data belong to a study of vaccination effects on CD4 cells after COVID-19. Study conclusions and caveats: Recruitment yielded few convalescent patients, and the study had no early post-infection timepoints. In healthy vaccinees, only 1 of 255 vaccine-induced clones cross-reacted with common cold coronaviruses. Clones of infection and vaccine origin contracted markedly late after vaccination.

The repertoire was sequenced with immunoSEQ multiplex PCR; TCRdb's copy has only in-frame clones and lacks some. The sample has just under 75,000 clones, about four fifths seen once. Ahead of sequencing, the ViraFEST assay grew antigen-specific CD4+ T cells using viral peptide pools. Following culture for about ten days, CD4+ T cells were isolated. Nucleocapsid antibodies stayed negative before and after vaccination, showing no earlier SARS-CoV-2 infection. It was with approximately 10 IU/ml IL-2 and about 10 ug/ml peptides that around 1.9 million PBMC per well were cultured. The sequences come from CD4+ T cells from PBMCs cultured with HCoV-NL63 spike peptides, collected before COVID-19 vaccination. The chain is built from TRBV5-1 and TRBJ2-1, with a tentative D call TRBD2 (6 bases). The TCR comes from a human donor who received a COVID-19 vaccine. The CDR3 loop reads CASSMEGRYNEQFF. In nucleotides, the CDR3 is TGCGCCAGCAGCATGGAGGGCAGATACAATGAGCAGTTCTTC.